This record concerns one T cell receptor (beta chain) sequence. The data stem from a study of early T cells in non-severe SARS-CoV-2 infection. Unique molecular identifiers were added to individual cDNA molecules. TCRdb itself ran the 5' RACE reads through MiXCR, one entry per CDR3 protein. The table records tens of thousands of distinct CDR3 sequences, about 9.1% of them present only once. The junction had 6 bases not matched to a gene; V was cut back by 6 bases and J by 12 bases. This CDR3 is built from 13 residues. Germline CDR1 SQVTM, CDR2 ANQGSEA. The sequencing input was whole blood. The chain carries TRBV29-1 and TRBJ2-1, with TRBD2 identical over 15 bases. This clonotype originated in an adult who was a healthcare worker with PCR-confirmed SARS-CoV-2 infection or an uninfected control (not recorded which). In DNA form, the CDR3 reads TGCAGCGTGGGACTAGCGGGAGGATACGGGCAGTTCTTC. Translating it yields CSVGLAGGYGQFF.